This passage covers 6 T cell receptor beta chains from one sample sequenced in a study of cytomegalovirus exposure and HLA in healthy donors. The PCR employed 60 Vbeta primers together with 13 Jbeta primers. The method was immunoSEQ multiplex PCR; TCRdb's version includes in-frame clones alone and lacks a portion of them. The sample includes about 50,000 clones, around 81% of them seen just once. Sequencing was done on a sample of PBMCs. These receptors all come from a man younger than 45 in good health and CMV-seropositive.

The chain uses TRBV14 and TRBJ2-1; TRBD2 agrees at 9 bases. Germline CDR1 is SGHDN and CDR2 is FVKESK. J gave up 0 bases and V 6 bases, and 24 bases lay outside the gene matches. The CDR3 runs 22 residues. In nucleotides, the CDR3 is TGTGCCAGCAGATGGAAATACCAAGGGCTAGCGGGGCGGGTTCGCTCCTACAATGAGCAGTTCTTC. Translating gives CASRWKYQGLAGRVRSYNEQFF.

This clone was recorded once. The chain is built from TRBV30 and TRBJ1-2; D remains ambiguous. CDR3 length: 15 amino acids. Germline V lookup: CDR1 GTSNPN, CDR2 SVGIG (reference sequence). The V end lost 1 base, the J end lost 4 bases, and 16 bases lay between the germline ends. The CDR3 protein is CAWSDGKTGSYGYTF. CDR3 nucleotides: TGTGCCTGGAGTGATGGGAAGACGGGATCCTATGGCTACACCTTC.

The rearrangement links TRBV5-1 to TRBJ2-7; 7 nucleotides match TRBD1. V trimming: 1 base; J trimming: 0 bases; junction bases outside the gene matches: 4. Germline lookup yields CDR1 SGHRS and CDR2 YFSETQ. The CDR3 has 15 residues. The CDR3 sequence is CASSLRGGSSYEQYF. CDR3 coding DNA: TGCGCCAGCAGCTTGAGAGGGGGCAGCTCCTACGAGCAGTACTTC.

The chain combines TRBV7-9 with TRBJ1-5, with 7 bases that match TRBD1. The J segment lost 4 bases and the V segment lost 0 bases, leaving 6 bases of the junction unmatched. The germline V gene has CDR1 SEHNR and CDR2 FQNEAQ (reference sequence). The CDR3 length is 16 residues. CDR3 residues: CASSLAGTDFNQPQHF. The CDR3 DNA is TGTGCCAGCAGCTTAGCCGGGACAGACTTTAATCAGCCCCAGCATTTT.

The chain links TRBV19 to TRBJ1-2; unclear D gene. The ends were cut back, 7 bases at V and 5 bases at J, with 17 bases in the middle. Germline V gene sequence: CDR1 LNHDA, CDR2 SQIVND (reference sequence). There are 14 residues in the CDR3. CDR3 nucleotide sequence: TGTGCCAGTATAGAAAACGGCGGAGATTATGGCTACACCTTC. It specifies CASIENGGDYGYTF.

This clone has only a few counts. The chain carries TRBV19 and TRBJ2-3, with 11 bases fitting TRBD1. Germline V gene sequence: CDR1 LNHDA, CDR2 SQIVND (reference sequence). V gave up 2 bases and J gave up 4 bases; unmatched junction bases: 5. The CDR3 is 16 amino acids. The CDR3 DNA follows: TGTGCCAGTAGTATATTACCGGGACAGGGGGCAGATACGCAGTATTTT. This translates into CASSILPGQGADTQYF. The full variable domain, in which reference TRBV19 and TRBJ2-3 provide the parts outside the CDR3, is DGGITQSPKYLFRKEGQNVTLSCEQNLNHDAMYWYRQDPGQGLRLIYYSQIVNDFQKGDIAEGYSVSREKKESFPLTVTSAQKNPTAFYLCASSILPGQGADTQYFGPGTRLTVL.